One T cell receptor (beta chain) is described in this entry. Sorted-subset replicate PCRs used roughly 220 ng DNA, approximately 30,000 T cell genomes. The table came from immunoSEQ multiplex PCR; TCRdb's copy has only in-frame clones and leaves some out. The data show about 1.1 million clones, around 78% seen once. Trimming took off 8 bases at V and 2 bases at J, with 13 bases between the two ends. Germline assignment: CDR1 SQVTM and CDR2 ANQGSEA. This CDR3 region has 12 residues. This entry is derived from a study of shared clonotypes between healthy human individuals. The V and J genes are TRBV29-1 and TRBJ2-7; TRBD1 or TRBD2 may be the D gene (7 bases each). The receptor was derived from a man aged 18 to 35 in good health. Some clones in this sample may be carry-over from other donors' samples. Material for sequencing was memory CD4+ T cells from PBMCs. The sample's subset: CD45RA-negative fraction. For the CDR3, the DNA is TGCAGCCAGGGGGGGGCAACCTACGAGCAGTACTTC. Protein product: CSQGGATYEQYF.